These 17 T cell receptor beta chains share one sample of origin, sequenced in a study of CD8 T cells in ankylosing spondylitis. TCRdb recomputed calls from the 5' RACE reads with MiXCR, one row per CDR3 protein. The data hold fewer than 400,000 distinct CDR3 sequences, with about 15% observed a single time. The source material was blood, either unsorted or a sorted T cell fraction (not recorded which). The source is a male donor with ankylosing spondylitis or in good health (not recorded which).

This clonotype appeared a few times. The V gene is TRBV6-5, the J gene TRBJ2-2, with TRBD1 matching 7 bases. The CDR3 is 16 amino acids. Per the germline V gene, CDR1 is MNHEY and CDR2 is SVGAGI. J lost 5 bases, V lost 0 bases, and 6 bases had no gene match. In DNA form, the CDR3 reads TGTGCCAGCAGTTACTCAGCAGGGGGAGAAACCGGGGAGCTGTTTTTT. It codes for CASSYSAGGETGELFF.

This clonotype was seen more than once but under ten times. The J gene is TRBJ2-1, the V gene TRBV12-3 or TRBV12-4, with D possibly called TRBD1 or TRBD2 (6 bases each). This CDR3 is built from 14 residues. Trimming took off 0 bases at V and 13 bases at J, with 16 bases between the two ends. CDR3 loop: CASSLATGGTIQFF. DNA for the CDR3: TGTGCCAGCAGTTTAGCCACCGGAGGGACAATACAGTTCTTC.

In this sample, this clonotype turned up a few times. The chain is built from TRBV19 and TRBJ2-2; the D is unclear. V was clipped by 3 bases and J by 3 bases, with 11 bases between them. CDR1 is LNHDA, CDR2 SQIVND, per germline (reference sequence). This CDR3 has 15 residues. In nucleotides, the CDR3 is TGTGCCAGTAGTATGAAGGCAGACGACACCGGGGAGCTGTTTTTT. It translates to CASSMKADDTGELFF.

This sequence joins TRBV12-3 or TRBV12-4 and TRBJ2-7; D unclear. Trimming left V 5 bases short and J 4 bases short, with 12 bases between. The CDR3 totals 13 residues. Here the CDR3 DNA reads TGTGCCAGCAGTAGTGGGCAGAGATACGAGCAGTACTTC. It encodes CASSSGQRYEQYF.

This chain links TRBV18 with TRBJ1-1; no clear D gene. Germline CDR1 is KGHSH and CDR2 is LQKENI. Trimming took 1 base from V and 0 from J, leaving 9 bases between them. The CDR3 covers 15 residues. CDR3 in DNA: TGTGCCAGCTCACCACGGCCGGAGCTGAACACTGAAGCTTTCTTT. It codes for CASSPRPELNTEAFF.

This clonotype has only a few counts. This rearrangement joins TRBV9 to TRBJ2-3, with 7 bases fitting TRBD2. The V and J ends lost 4 bases and 0 bases, in that order; junction bases with no gene match: 5. CDR1 is SGDLS and CDR2 is YYNGEE in the germline V gene. The CDR3 is 15 amino acids. CDR3 nucleotides: TGTGCCAGCAGCCTAGCGGACCCAAGCACAGATACGCAGTATTTT. It is translated as CASSLADPSTDTQYF.

The chain carries TRBV19 and TRBJ1-1; D gene unclear. CDR3 length equals 13 residues. Trimming pared 8 bases from V and 1 base from J, leaving 11 bases between. Germline V CDR1 and CDR2: LNHDA, SQIVND (reference sequence). The CDR3, as DNA: TGTGCCAGTTCCCCCACCTCGAACACTGAAGCTTTCTTT. Translation gives CASSPTSNTEAFF.

J is TRBJ2-5 and V is TRBV20-1; D ambiguous. CDR1 is DFQATT, CDR2 SNEGSKA, per germline (reference sequence). V lost 4 bases and J lost 0, with 9 bases in between. The CDR3 extends over 13 amino acids. The CDR3 loop reads CSANSQYQETQYF. As DNA, the CDR3 is TGCAGTGCTAACAGTCAATACCAAGAGACCCAGTACTTC.

V gene TRBV2 combines with J gene TRBJ2-5, with D perhaps matching TRBD1 (5 bases). V was clipped by 5 bases and J by 5 bases, with 12 bases between them. The CDR3 extends over 13 amino acids. The germline V gene encodes CDR1 SNHLY and CDR2 FYNNEI. CDR3 DNA: TGTGCCAGCAGTCGACAGCCTGGTGAGACCCAGTACTTC. This translates into CASSRQPGETQYF.

This clonotype was detected many times. V gene TRBV6-1 combines with J gene TRBJ1-1; D is possibly TRBD1 (5 bases). This CDR3 region has 15 residues. Per the germline V gene, CDR1 is MNHNS and CDR2 is SASEGT. V shed 7 bases and J shed 1 base, with 16 bases lying between them. The CDR3 coding sequence is TGTGCCAGCACCCGGGGGGAGGGCAGGAACACTGAAGCTTTCTTT. Protein product: CASTRGEGRNTEAFF.

This clonotype was seen more than once but under ten times. The chain employs TRBV20-1 and TRBJ2-2, with 11 bases identical to TRBD2. The CDR3 sequence is 15 residues long. V was pared by 6 bases and J by 2 bases, with 5 bases of the junction left unmatched. The germline CDR1 and CDR2 sequences are DFQATT and SNEGSKA (reference sequence). CDR3 DNA sequence: TGCAGTGCCGCACTAGCGGGGGCTAACACCGGGGAGCTGTTTTTT. Translation gives CSAALAGANTGELFF.

This clonotype was observed a handful of times. CDR3 amino acids: CASSLIAGGTEQYF. The CDR3 nucleotides read TGTGCCAGCAGCTTAATCGCAGGGGGTACCGAGCAGTACTTC. The chain recombines TRBV7-7 with TRBJ2-7; TRBD1 matches 7 bases. The germline V gene encodes CDR1 SSHAT and CDR2 FNYEAQ (reference sequence). J was trimmed by 6 bases and V by 2 bases; bases with no gene match: 7. CDR3 length: 14 residues.

This sequence joins TRBV6-1 and TRBJ2-1; D gene unclear. With 6 bases removed from V and 3 bases from J, the gap between germline ends came to 3 bases. CDR1 and CDR2 from the germline V gene are MNHNS and SASEGT. This CDR3 spans 11 amino acids. CDR3 coding DNA: TGTGCCAGCAGAGTCTACAATGAGCAGTTCTTC. It translates to CASRVYNEQFF.

The V and J genes are TRBV25-1 and TRBJ1-1, with 7 nucleotides matching TRBD1. The germline gives CDR1 MGHDK, CDR2 SYGVNS. J lost 2 bases, V lost 6 bases, and 9 bases had no gene match. This CDR3 region has 15 residues. The CDR3 nucleotides read TGTGCCAGCAGCGTTCCCGGGACAGCCAACACTGAAGCTTTCTTT. It specifies CASSVPGTANTEAFF. The whole variable domain, remainder taken from reference TRBV25-1 and TRBJ1-1, is EADIYQTPRYLVIGTGKKITLECSQTMGHDKMYWYQQDPGMELHLIHYSYGVNSTEKGDLSSESTVSRIRTEHFPLTLESARPSHTSQYLCASSVPGTANTEAFFGQGTRLTVV.

The chain is built from TRBV4-1 and TRBJ1-6; D is undetermined. Germline lookup yields CDR1 MGHRA and CDR2 YSYEKL. This CDR3 region has 13 residues. Trimming removed 1 base at V and 9 bases at J, with 7 bases between. The chain's CDR3 is CASSQVRGSPLHF. CDR3 nucleotides: TGCGCCAGCAGCCAAGTTCGGGGTTCACCCCTCCACTTT.

V gene TRBV2 combines with J gene TRBJ2-7; D could derive from TRBD1 or TRBD2 (6 bases each). V was trimmed by 3 bases and J by 2 bases, leaving 11 bases between them. The length of the CDR3 is 14 residues. Germline V gene lookup returns CDR1 SNHLY and CDR2 FYNNEI. CDR3 DNA sequence: TGTGCCAGCAGTGATAACCGGGGGCCCTACGAGCAGTACTTC. Translation gives CASSDNRGPYEQYF.

This clonotype appeared many times. V is TRBV29-1 and J is TRBJ2-1, with D possibly being TRBD2 (6 bases). Looked up from germline, CDR1 is SQVTM and CDR2 is ANQGSEA. V was shortened by 3 bases and J by 6 bases, with 12 bases between the two germline ends. The CDR3 loop spans 13 amino acids. The CDR3 coding sequence is TGCAGCGTTGAGTACCCCGGGAGCAATGAGCAGTTCTTC. Its translation is CSVEYPGSNEQFF.